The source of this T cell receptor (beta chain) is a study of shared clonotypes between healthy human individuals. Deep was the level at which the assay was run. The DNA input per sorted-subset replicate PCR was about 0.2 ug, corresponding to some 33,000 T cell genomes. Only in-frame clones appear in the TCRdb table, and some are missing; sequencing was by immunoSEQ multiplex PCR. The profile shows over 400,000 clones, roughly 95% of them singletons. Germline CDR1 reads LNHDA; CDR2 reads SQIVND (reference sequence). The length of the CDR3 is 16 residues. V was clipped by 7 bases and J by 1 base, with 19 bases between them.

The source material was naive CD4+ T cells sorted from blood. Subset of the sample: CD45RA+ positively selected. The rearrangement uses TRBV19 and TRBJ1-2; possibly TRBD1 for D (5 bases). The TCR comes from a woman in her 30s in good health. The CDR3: CASTLGGGTNNYGYTF. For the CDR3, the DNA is TGTGCCAGTACCCTTGGGGGGGGGACGAATAACTATGGCTACACCTTC.